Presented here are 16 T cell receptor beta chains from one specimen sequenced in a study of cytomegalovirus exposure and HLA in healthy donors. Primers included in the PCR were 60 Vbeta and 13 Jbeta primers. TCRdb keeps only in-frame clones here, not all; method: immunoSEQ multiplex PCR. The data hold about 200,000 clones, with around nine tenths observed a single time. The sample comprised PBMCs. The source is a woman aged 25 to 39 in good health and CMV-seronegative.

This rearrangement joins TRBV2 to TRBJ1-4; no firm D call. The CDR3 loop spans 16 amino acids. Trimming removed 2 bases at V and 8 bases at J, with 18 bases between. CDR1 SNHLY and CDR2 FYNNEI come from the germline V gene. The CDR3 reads CASSESVMQVREKLFF. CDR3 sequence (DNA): TGTGCCAGCAGTGAATCGGTAATGCAGGTCAGAGAAAAACTGTTTTTT.

CDR3 sequence: CASSWGGESTEAFF. Here the CDR3 DNA reads TGTGCCAGCAGCTGGGGAGGGGAGTCCACTGAAGCTTTCTTT. The rearrangement uses TRBV7-9 and TRBJ1-1; tentatively, D is TRBD1 (5 bases). V lost 4 bases and J lost 4, with 13 bases in between. Germline V gene lookup returns CDR1 SEHNR and CDR2 FQNEAQ (reference sequence). The CDR3 totals 14 residues.

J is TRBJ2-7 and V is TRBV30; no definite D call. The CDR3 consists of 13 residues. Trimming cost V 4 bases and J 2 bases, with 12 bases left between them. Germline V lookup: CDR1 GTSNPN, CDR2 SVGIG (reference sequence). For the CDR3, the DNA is TGTGCCTGGACACCGACAAATACCTACGAGCAGTACTTC. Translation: CAWTPTNTYEQYF.

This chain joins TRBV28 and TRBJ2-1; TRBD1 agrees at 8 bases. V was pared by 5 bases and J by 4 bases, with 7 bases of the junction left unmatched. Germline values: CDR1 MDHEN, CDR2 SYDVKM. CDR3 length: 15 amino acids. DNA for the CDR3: TGTGCCAGCAGTCCCTCGGACAGGGTTTACAATGAGCAGTTCTTC. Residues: CASSPSDRVYNEQFF.

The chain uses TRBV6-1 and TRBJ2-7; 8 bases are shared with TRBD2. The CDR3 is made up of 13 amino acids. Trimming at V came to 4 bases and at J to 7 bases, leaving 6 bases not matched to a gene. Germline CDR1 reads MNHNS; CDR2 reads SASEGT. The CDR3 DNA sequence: TGTGCCAGCAGTGGGGCGGGAGGATTTGAGCAGTACTTC. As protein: CASSGAGGFEQYF.

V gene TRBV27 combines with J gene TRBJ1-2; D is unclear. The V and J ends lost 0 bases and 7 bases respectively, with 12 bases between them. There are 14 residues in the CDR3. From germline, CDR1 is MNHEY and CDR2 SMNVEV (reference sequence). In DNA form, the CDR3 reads TGTGCCAGCAGTTTATCGGCTCGGGAGGGTGGCTACACCTTC. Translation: CASSLSAREGGYTF.

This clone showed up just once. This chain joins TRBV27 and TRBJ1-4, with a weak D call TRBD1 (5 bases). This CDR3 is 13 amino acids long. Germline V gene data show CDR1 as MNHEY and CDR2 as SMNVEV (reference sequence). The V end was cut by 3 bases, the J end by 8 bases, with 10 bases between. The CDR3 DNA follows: TGTGCCAGCAGTTTGCTATCAGGGGAAAAACTGTTTTTT. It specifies CASSLLSGEKLFF.

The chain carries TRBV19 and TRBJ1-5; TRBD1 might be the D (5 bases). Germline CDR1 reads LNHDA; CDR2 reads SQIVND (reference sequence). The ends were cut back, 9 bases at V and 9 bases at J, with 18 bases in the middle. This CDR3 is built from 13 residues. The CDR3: CASLGGNHGPQHF. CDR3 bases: TGTGCCAGCCTTGGGGGGAACCACGGGCCCCAGCATTTT.

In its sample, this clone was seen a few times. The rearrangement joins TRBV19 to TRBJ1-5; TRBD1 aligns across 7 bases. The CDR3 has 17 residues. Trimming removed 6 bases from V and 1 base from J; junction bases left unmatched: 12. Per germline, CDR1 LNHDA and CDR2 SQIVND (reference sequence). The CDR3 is CASSGVGQPFSNQPQHF. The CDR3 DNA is TGTGCCAGTAGCGGTGTGGGACAGCCCTTCAGCAATCAGCCCCAGCATTTT.

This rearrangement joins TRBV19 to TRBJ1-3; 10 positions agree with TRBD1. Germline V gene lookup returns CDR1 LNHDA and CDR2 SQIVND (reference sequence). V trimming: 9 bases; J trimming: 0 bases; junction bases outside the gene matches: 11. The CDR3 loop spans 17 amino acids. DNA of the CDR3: TGTGCCAGACCGGGACAGGGGAAAGGCAACTCTGGAAACACCATATATTTT. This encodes CARPGQGKGNSGNTIYF.

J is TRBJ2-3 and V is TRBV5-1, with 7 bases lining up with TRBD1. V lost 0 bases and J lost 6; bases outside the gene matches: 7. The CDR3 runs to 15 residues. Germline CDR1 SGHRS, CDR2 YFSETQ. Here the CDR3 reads CASSLADRVRDTQYF. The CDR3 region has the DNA TGCGCCAGCAGCTTGGCCGACAGGGTCAGGGATACGCAGTATTTT.

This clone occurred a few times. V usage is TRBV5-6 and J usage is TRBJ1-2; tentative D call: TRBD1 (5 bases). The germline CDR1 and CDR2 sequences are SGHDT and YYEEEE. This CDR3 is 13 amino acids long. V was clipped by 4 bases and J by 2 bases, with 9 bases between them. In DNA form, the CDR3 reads TGTGCCAGCAGCCCGCAGGGAAACTATGGCTACACCTTC. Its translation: CASSPQGNYGYTF.

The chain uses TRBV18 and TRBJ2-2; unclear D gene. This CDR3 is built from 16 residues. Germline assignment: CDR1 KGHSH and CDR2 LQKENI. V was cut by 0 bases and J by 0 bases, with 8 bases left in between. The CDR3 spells CASSPPIRANTGELFF. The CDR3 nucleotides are TGTGCCAGCTCACCACCTATTCGGGCGAACACCGGGGAGCTGTTTTTT.

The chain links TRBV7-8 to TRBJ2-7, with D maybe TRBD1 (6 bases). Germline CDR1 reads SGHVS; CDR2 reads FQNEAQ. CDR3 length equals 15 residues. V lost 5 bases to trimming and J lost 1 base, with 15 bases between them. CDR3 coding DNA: TGTGCCAGCAGCCCAAGGGACATCATTTCCTACGAGCAGTACTTC. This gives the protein CASSPRDIISYEQYF. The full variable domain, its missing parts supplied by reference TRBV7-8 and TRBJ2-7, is GAGVSQSPRYKVAKRGQDVALRCDPISGHVSLFWYQQALGQGPEFLTYFQNEAQLDKSGLPSDRFFAERPEGSVSTLKIQRTQQEDSAVYLCASSPRDIISYEQYFGPGTRLTVT.

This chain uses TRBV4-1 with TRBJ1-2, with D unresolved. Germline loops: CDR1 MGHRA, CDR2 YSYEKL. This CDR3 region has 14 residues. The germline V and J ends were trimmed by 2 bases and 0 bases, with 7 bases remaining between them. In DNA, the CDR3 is TGCGCCAGCAGCCAAACTACGGCTAACTATGGCTACACCTTC. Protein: CASSQTTANYGYTF.

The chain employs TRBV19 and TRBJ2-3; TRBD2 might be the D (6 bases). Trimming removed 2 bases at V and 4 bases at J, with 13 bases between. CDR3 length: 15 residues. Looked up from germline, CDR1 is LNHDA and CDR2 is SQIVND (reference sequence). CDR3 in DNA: TGTGCCAGTAGTATAACTAGCCGGGGTCCAGATACGCAGTATTTT. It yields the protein CASSITSRGPDTQYF.